This T cell receptor beta chain was sequenced in a study of cytomegalovirus exposure and HLA in healthy donors. Comments on this clone: The target antigen is unknown.

Germline V gives CDR1 SNHLY, CDR2 FYNNEI. This CDR3 spans 14 amino acids. J lost 7 bases, V lost 6 bases, and 6 bases had no gene match. Notes on the study in general: That first-cohort TCR clusters tended to co-occur in the 95 to 150 validation repertoires was found in a later analysis.

Only in-frame clones appear in the TCRdb table, and some are missing; sequencing was by immunoSEQ multiplex PCR. In the table there are over 150,000 clones, 89% of which are singletons. This sequence originates from a man aged 18 to 29 in good health and CMV-seropositive. The sequenced sample consisted of PBMCs. The V gene is TRBV2, the J gene TRBJ1-4; 9 bases are shared with TRBD1. CDR3 DNA: TGTGCCAGCAGAACAGGGGGCTTTGGTGAAAAACTGTTTTTT. Translating it yields CASRTGGFGEKLFF.